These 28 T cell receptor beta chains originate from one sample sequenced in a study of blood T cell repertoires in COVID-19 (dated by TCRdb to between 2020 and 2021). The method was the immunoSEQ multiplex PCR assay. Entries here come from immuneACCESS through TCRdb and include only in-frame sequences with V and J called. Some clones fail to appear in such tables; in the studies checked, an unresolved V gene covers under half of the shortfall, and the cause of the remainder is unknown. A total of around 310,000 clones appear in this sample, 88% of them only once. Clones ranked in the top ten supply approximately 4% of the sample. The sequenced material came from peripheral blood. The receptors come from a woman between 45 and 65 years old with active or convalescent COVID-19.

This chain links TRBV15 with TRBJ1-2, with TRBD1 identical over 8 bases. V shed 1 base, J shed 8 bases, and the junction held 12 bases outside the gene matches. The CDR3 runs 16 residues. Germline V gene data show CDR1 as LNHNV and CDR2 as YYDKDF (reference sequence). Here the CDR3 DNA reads TGTGCCACCAGCAGAGGCGCAGGGGGCGCGGGGGAGGGCTACACCTTC. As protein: CATSRGAGGAGEGYTF.

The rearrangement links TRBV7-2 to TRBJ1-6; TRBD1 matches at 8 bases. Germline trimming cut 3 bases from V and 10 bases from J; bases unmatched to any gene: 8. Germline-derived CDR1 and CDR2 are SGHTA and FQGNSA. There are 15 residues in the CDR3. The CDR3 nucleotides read TGTGCCAGCAGCTTCCAGCCGACAGGGGAGTCACCCCTCCACTTT. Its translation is CASSFQPTGESPLHF.

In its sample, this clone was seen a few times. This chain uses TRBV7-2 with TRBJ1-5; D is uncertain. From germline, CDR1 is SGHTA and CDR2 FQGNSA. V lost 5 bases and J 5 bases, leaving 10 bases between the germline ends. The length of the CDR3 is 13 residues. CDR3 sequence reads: CASSPEADQPQHF. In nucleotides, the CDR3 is TGTGCCAGCAGCCCGGAGGCCGATCAGCCCCAGCATTTT.

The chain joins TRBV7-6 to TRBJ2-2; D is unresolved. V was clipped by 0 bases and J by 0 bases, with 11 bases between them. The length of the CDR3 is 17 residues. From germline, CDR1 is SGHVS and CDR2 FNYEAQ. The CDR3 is CASSLAKRLTNTGELFF. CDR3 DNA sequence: TGTGCCAGCAGCTTAGCGAAGAGGTTGACGAACACCGGGGAGCTGTTTTTT.

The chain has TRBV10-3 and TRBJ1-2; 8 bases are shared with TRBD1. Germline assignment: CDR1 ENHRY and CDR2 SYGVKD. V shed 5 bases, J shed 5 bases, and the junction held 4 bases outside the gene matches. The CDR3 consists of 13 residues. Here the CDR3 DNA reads TGTGCCATCAGTTCTCAGGGGGCGTATGGCTACACCTTC. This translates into CAISSQGAYGYTF.

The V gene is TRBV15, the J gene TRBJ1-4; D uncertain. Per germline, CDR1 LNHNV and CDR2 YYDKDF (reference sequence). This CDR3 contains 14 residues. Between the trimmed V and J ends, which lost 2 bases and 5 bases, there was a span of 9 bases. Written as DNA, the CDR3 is TGTGCCACCAGCAGACAGGAAGAAAATGAAAAACTGTTTTTT. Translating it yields CATSRQEENEKLFF. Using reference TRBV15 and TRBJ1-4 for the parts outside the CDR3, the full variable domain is DAMVIQNPRYQVTQFGKPVTLSCSQTLNHNVMYWYQQKSSQAPKLLFHYYDKDFNNEADTPDNFQSRRPNTSFCFLDIRSPGLGDTAMYLCATSRQEENEKLFFGSGTQLSVL.

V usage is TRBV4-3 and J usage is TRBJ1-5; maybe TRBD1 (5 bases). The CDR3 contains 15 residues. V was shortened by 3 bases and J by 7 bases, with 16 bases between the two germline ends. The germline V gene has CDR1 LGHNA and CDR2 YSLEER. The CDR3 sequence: CASSQDNSVGQPQHF. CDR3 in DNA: TGCGCCAGCAGCCAGGACAACTCGGTGGGGCAGCCCCAGCATTTT.

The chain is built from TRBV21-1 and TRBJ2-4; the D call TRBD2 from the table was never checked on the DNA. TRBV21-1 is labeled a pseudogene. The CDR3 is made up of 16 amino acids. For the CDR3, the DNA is TGTGCCAGCAGCAAGGTCGGTAGTGCCTCCAAAAACATTCAGTACTTC. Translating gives CASSKVGSASKNIQYF.

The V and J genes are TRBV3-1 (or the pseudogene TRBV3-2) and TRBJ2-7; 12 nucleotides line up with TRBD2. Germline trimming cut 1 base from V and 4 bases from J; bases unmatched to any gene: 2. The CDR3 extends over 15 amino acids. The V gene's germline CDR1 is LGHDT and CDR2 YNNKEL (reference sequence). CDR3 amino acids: CASSQALAGGYEQYF. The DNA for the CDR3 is TGTGCCAGCAGCCAAGCTCTAGCGGGAGGGTACGAGCAGTACTTC.

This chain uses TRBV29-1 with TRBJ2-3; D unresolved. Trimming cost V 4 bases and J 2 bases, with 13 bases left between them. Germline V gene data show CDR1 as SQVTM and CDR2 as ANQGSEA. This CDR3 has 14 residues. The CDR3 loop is CSVAPSGNTDTQYF. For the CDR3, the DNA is TGCAGCGTTGCCCCTAGTGGTAACACAGATACGCAGTATTTT.

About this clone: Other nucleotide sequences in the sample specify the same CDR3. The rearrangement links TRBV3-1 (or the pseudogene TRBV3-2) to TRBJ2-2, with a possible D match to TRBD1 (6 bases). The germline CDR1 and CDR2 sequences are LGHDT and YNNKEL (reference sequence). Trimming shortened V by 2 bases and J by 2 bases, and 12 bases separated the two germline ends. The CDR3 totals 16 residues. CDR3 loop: CASSQNTGTNTGELFF. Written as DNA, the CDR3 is TGTGCCAGCAGCCAAAACACCGGGACAAACACCGGGGAGCTGTTTTTT.

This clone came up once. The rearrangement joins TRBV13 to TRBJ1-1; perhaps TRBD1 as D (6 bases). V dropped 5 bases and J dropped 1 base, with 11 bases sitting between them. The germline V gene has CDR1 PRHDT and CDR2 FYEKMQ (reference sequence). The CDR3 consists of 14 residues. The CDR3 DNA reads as TGTGCCAGCAGCCCCGGACAGAAGAACACTGAAGCTTTCTTT. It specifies CASSPGQKNTEAFF.

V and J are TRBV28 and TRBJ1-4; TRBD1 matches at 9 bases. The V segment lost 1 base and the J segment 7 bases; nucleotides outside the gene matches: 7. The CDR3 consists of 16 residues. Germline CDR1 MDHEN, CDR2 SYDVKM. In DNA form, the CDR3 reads TGTGCCAGCAGTTTATCGGGGGGACAGGGAGGTGAAAAACTGTTTTTT. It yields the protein CASSLSGGQGGEKLFF.

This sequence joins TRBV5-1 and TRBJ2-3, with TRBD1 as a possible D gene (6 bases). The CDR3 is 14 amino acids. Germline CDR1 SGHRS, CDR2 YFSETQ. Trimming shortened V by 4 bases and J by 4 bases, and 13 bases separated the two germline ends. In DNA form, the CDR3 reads TGCGCCAGCAGCCCAGGACAGACCTCAGATACGCAGTATTTT. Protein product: CASSPGQTSDTQYF.

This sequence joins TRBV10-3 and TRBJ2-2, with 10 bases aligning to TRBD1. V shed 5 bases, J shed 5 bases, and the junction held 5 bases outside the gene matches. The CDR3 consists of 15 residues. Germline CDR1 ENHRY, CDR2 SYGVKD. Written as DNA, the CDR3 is TGTGCCATCAGTACCGGGACAGGGGATACCGGGGAGCTGTTTTTT. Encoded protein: CAISTGTGDTGELFF.

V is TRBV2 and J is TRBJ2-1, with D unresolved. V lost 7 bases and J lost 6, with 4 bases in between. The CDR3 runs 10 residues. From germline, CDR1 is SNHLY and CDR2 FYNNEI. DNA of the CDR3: TGTGCCAGCAACGGCAATGAGCAGTTCTTC. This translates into CASNGNEQFF.

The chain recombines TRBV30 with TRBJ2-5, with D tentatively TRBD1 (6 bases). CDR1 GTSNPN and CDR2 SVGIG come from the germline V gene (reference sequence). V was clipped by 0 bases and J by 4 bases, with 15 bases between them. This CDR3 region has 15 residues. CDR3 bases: TGTGCCTGGAGTGTAGGTGCAGGGGTTGGAGAGACCCAGTACTTC. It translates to CAWSVGAGVGETQYF. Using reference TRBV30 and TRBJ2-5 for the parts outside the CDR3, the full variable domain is SQTIHQWPATLVQPVGSPLSLECTVEGTSNPNLYWYRQAAGRGLQLLFYSVGIGQISSEVPQNLSASRPQDRQFILSSKKLLLSDSGFYLCAWSVGAGVGETQYFGPGTRLLVL.

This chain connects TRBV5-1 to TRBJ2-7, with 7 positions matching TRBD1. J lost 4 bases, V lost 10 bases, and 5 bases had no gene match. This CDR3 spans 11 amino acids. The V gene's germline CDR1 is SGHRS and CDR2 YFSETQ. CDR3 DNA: TGCGCCTCCGACAGGGATTACGAGCAGTACTTC. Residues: CASDRDYEQYF.

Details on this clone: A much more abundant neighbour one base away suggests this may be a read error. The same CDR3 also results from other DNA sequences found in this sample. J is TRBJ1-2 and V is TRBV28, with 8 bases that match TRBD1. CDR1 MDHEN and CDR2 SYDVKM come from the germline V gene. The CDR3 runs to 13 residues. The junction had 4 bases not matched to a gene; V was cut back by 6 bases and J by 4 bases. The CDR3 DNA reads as TGTGCCAGCAGGAGACAGGGGAGCTATGGCTACACCTTC. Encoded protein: CASRRQGSYGYTF.

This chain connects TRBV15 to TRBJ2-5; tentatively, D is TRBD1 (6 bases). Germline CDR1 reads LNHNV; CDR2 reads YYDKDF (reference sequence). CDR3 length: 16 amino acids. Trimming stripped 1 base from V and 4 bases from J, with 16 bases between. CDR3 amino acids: CATSRAEQGVRETQYF. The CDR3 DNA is TGTGCCACCAGCAGAGCGGAACAGGGAGTAAGAGAGACCCAGTACTTC.

The CDR3 region has the DNA TGCGCCAGCAGCTTGGCTCTAGCCAAAAACATTCAGTACTTC. Translated, it gives CASSLALAKNIQYF. This chain connects TRBV5-1 to TRBJ2-4; D is undetermined. The CDR3 contains 14 residues. Trimming removed 0 bases at V and 0 bases at J, with 4 bases between. Germline V gene sequence: CDR1 SGHRS, CDR2 YFSETQ.

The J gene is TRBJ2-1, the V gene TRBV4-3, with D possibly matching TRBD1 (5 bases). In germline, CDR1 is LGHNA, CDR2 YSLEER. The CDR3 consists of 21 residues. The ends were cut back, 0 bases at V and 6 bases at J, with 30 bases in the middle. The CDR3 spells CASSQDNPADSNLLLVNEQFF. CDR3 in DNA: TGCGCCAGCAGCCAAGATAATCCAGCTGACAGCAACCTTTTATTAGTCAATGAGCAGTTCTTC.

The CDR3 sequence is CASSPGHSAETQYF. Written as DNA, the CDR3 is TGTGCCAGCTCACCAGGTCATAGCGCGGAGACCCAGTACTTC. The chain couples TRBV18 to TRBJ2-5; possible D gene TRBD2, 5 bases. V was cut by 2 bases and J by 5 bases, with 12 bases left in between. The germline V gene has CDR1 KGHSH and CDR2 LQKENI. The CDR3 runs to 14 residues.

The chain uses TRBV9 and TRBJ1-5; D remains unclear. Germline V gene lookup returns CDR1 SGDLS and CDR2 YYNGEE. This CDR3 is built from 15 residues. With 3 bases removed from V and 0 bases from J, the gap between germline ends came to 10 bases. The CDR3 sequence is CASSAEGLSNQPQHF. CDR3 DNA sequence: TGTGCCAGCAGCGCTGAGGGCCTTAGCAATCAGCCCCAGCATTTT. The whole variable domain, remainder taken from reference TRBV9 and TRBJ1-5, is DSGVTQTPKHLITATGQRVTLRCSPRSGDLSVYWYQQSLDQGLQFLIQYYNGEERAKGNILERFSAQQFPDLHSELNLSSLELGDSALYFCASSAEGLSNQPQHFGDGTRLSIL.

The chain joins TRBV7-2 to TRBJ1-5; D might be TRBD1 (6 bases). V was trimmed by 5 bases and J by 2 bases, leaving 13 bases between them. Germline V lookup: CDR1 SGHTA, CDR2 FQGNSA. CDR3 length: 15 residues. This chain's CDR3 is CASSPTGGGNQPQHF. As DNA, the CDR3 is TGTGCCAGCAGCCCGACAGGTGGTGGCAATCAGCCCCAGCATTTT. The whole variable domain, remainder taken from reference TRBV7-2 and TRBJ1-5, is GAGVSQSPSNKVTEKGKDVELRCDPISGHTALYWYRQSLGQGLEFLIYFQGNSAPDKSGLPSDRFSAERTGGSVSTLTIQRTQQEDSAVYLCASSPTGGGNQPQHFGDGTRLSIL.

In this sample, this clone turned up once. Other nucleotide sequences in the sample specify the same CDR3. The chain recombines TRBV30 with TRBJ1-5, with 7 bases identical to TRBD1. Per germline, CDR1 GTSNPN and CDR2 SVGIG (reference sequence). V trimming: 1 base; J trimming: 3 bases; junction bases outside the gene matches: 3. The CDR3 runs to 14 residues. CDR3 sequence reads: CAWSAGQPNQPQHF. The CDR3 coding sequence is TGTGCCTGGAGTGCGGGACAGCCCAATCAGCCCCAGCATTTT.

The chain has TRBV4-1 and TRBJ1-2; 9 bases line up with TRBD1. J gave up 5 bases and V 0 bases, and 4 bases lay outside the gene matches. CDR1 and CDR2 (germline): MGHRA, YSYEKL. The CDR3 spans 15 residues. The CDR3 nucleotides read TGCGCCAGCAGCCAAGAAGAGACAGGGGGTTATGGCTACACCTTC. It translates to CASSQEETGGYGYTF.

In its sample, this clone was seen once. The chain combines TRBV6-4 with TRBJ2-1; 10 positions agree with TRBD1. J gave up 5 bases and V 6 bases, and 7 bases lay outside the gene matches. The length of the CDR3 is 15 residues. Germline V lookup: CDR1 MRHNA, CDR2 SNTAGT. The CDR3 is CASRIDRGHHNEQFF. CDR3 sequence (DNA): TGTGCCAGCAGGATAGACAGGGGGCACCACAATGAGCAGTTCTTC.